Below, 21 T cell receptor beta chains from the same sample are listed, as sequenced in a study of T cell responses to AZD1222 COVID-19 vaccine. The assay was immunoSEQ multiplex PCR, and TCRdb's table has in-frame clones only and misses some. The table shows some 130,000 clones, with more than 75% occurring only once. The source material was peripheral blood, sampled on day 0 of AZD1222 vaccination. All receptors derive from an adult in good health.

The chain is built from TRBV5-5 and TRBJ2-1; D is tentatively TRBD1 or TRBD2 (6 bases each). There are 19 residues in the CDR3. V was clipped by 0 bases and J by 1 base, with 20 bases between them. Germline V gene sequence: CDR1 SGHKS, CDR2 YYEKEE (reference sequence). Here the CDR3 DNA reads TGTGCCAGCAGCTTGGATCAATTCAACCGAGGGGGGTCCTACAATGAGCAGTTCTTC. Translating gives CASSLDQFNRGGSYNEQFF.

The chain has TRBV23-1 and TRBJ2-1, with D uncertain. TRBV23-1 is an open reading frame whose function is uncertain. V was shortened by 3 bases and J by 5 bases, with 5 bases between the two germline ends. The CDR3 loop spans 12 amino acids. Here the CDR3 DNA reads TGCGCCAGCAGTCATCATCACAATGAGCAGTTCTTC. Protein: CASSHHHNEQFF.

This chain links TRBV27 with TRBJ1-2; TRBD1 might be the D (5 bases). The germline V gene encodes CDR1 MNHEY and CDR2 SMNVEV (reference sequence). The CDR3 has 13 amino acids. V lost 2 bases to trimming and J lost 8 bases, with 12 bases between them. CDR3 nucleotides: TGTGCCAGCAGTTTAGACAGCGCCGAGGGCTACACCTTC. This translates into CASSLDSAEGYTF.

The chain couples TRBV24-1 to TRBJ1-1; D uncertain. Germline V gene sequence: CDR1 KGHDR, CDR2 SFDVKD. This CDR3 comprises 11 residues. With 3 bases removed from V and 7 bases from J, the gap between germline ends came to 5 bases. DNA for the CDR3: TGTGCCACCAGTGATGACTTTGAAGCTTTCTTT. Encoded protein: CATSDDFEAFF.

The chain employs TRBV7-8 and TRBJ2-7; 9 bases line up with TRBD1. Germline CDR1 SGHVS, CDR2 FQNEAQ. J lost 6 bases, V lost 5 bases, and 11 bases had no gene match. The CDR3 extends over 15 amino acids. CDR3 nucleotide sequence: TGTGCCAGCAGCCCCCTGACAGGGGGTTTCTCCGAGCAGTACTTC. It yields the protein CASSPLTGGFSEQYF. The full variable domain, with the rest looked up from reference TRBV7-8 and TRBJ2-7, is GAGVSQSPRYKVAKRGQDVALRCDPISGHVSLFWYQQALGQGPEFLTYFQNEAQLDKSGLPSDRFFAERPEGSVSTLKIQRTQQEDSAVYLCASSPLTGGFSEQYFGPGTRLTVT.

The chain combines TRBV6-1 with TRBJ2-3, with 9 bases aligning to TRBD2. V lost 3 bases and J lost 9; bases outside the gene matches: 7. CDR3 length: 14 amino acids. In germline, CDR1 is MNHNS, CDR2 SASEGT. The CDR3 here is CASSDSGGRGTQYF. The CDR3 DNA reads as TGTGCCAGCAGTGATAGCGGGGGTAGGGGGACGCAGTATTTT.

In this sample, this clone turned up once. The chain carries TRBV28 and TRBJ2-2; D may correspond to TRBD1 or TRBD2 (6 bases each). V lost 6 bases, J lost 3 bases, and 17 bases lay in between. CDR3 size: 16 residues. Germline V gene sequence: CDR1 MDHEN, CDR2 SYDVKM. In DNA, the CDR3 is TGTGCCAGCAGGCATTTTGTAGGGGGGTACACCGGGGAGCTGTTTTTT. Its translation is CASRHFVGGYTGELFF.

The chain couples TRBV10-1 to TRBJ1-3; 10 bases are a match to TRBD1. V lost 3 bases, J lost 2 bases, and 1 base stayed unmatched. Germline assignment: CDR1 WNHNN and CDR2 SYGVQD (reference sequence). The CDR3 extends over 15 amino acids. The CDR3 sequence: CASSEGTGAGNTIYF. The CDR3 DNA reads TGCGCCAGCAGTGAAGGGACAGGGGCTGGAAACACCATATATTTT.

V is TRBV19 and J is TRBJ2-7; 7 positions agree with TRBD1. The germline V gene encodes CDR1 LNHDA and CDR2 SQIVND (reference sequence). The V gene end was trimmed by 0 bases and the J gene end by 0 bases; junction bases not matched to a gene: 2. CDR3 length: 15 residues. The CDR3 bases are TGTGCCAGTAGTATAGATGCAGGGGGCTCCTACGAGCAGTACTTC. Encoded protein: CASSIDAGGSYEQYF.

This chain links TRBV7-9 with TRBJ2-7; 8 nucleotides align to TRBD1. The CDR3 has 13 residues. From germline, CDR1 is SEHNR and CDR2 FQNEAQ (reference sequence). V lost 5 bases to trimming and J lost 9 bases; unmatched junction nucleotides: 9. CDR3 nucleotide sequence: TGTGCCAGCAGCCATGGGACAGGATCTGGGCAGTACTTC. Amino acids: CASSHGTGSGQYF.

The chain couples TRBV15 to TRBJ1-1, with unresolved D. Trimming removed 4 bases from V and 0 bases from J, with 15 bases in between. The CDR3 loop spans 16 amino acids. Germline V gives CDR1 LNHNV, CDR2 YYDKDF (reference sequence). The CDR3 coding sequence is TGTGCCACCAGCAAGGGCACCCGACCCCTGAACACTGAAGCTTTCTTT. Residues: CATSKGTRPLNTEAFF. Supplemented by reference TRBV15 and TRBJ1-1, the full variable domain reads DAMVIQNPRYQVTQFGKPVTLSCSQTLNHNVMYWYQQKSSQAPKLLFHYYDKDFNNEADTPDNFQSRRPNTSFCFLDIRSPGLGDTAMYLCATSKGTRPLNTEAFFGQGTRLTVV.

This clone came up a few times. This sample also contains other DNA sequences that code for the same CDR3. The J gene is TRBJ2-7, the V gene TRBV3-1 (or the pseudogene TRBV3-2), with unresolved D. V was cut by 1 base and J by 6 bases, with 4 bases left in between. This CDR3 region has 11 residues. Per germline, CDR1 LGHDT and CDR2 YNNKEL (reference sequence). The CDR3 region is CASSQAGEQYF. DNA for the CDR3: TGTGCCAGCAGCCAAGCGGGCGAGCAGTACTTC.

V is TRBV7-9 and J is TRBJ2-5, with D possibly matching TRBD1 (6 bases). Germline lookup yields CDR1 SEHNR and CDR2 FQNEAQ (reference sequence). V was pared by 5 bases and J by 8 bases, with 18 bases between. The CDR3 consists of 14 residues. The CDR3 is CASSPRTAELTQYF. The CDR3 nucleotides read TGTGCCAGCAGCCCAAGGACAGCCGAGTTAACCCAGTACTTC. Combining the CDR3 with reference TRBV7-9 and TRBJ2-5 gives the whole variable domain DTGVSQNPRHKITKRGQNVTFRCDPISEHNRLYWYRQTLGQGPEFLTYFQNEAQLEKSRLLSDRFSAERPKGSFSTLEIQRTEQGDSAMYLCASSPRTAELTQYFGPGTRLLVL.

This CDR3 is CAISEARASPLHF. CDR3 in DNA: TGTGCCATCAGTGAGGCGAGGGCTTCACCCCTCCACTTT. V gene TRBV10-3 combines with J gene TRBJ1-6; D is ambiguous. CDR1 and CDR2 from the germline V gene are ENHRY and SYGVKD. V was trimmed by 2 bases and J by 9 bases, leaving 8 bases between them. This CDR3 spans 13 amino acids.

The chain recombines TRBV6-4 with TRBJ2-1; TRBD2 agrees at 9 bases. CDR1 MRHNA and CDR2 SNTAGT come from the germline V gene. Trimming cost V 0 bases and J 8 bases; bases outside gene matches: 8. This CDR3 spans 16 amino acids. CDR3 loop: CASSDSAGGPDDEQFF. CDR3 DNA: TGTGCCAGCAGTGACTCTGCGGGGGGGCCTGATGATGAGCAGTTCTTC.

The V gene is TRBV30, the J gene TRBJ1-5, with TRBD1 matching 8 bases. The CDR3 has 15 residues. Germline V gives CDR1 GTSNPN, CDR2 SVGIG (reference sequence). V dropped 1 base and J dropped 5; count of bases not matched to a gene: 7. The CDR3: CAWSDGAGGYQPQHF. CDR3 in DNA: TGTGCCTGGAGTGATGGGGCAGGGGGCTATCAGCCCCAGCATTTT. Drawing the rest from reference TRBV30 and TRBJ1-5, the complete variable domain is SQTIHQWPATLVQPVGSPLSLECTVEGTSNPNLYWYRQAAGRGLQLLFYSVGIGQISSEVPQNLSASRPQDRQFILSSKKLLLSDSGFYLCAWSDGAGGYQPQHFGDGTRLSIL.

This chain links TRBV7-2 with TRBJ2-7; D tentatively fits TRBD1 or TRBD2 (6 bases each). CDR1 and CDR2 (germline): SGHTA, FQGNSA. The CDR3 runs 14 residues. Trimming left V 1 base short and J 9 bases short, with 16 bases between. CDR3 protein: CASSLGGPLGGQYF. The CDR3 DNA reads as TGTGCCAGCAGCTTAGGGGGGCCTTTGGGAGGGCAGTACTTC.

This chain joins TRBV15 and TRBJ2-7; D tentatively fits TRBD1 or TRBD2 (6 bases each). V lost 3 bases to trimming and J lost 2 bases, with 11 bases between them. Germline-derived CDR1 and CDR2 are LNHNV and YYDKDF (reference sequence). This CDR3 is 14 amino acids long. CDR3 nucleotide sequence: TGTGCCACCAGCAGGCCGGGGGCCCCCTACGAGCAGTACTTC. Protein sequence: CATSRPGAPYEQYF. Based on the CDR3 plus reference TRBV15 and TRBJ2-7, the full variable domain is DAMVIQNPRYQVTQFGKPVTLSCSQTLNHNVMYWYQQKSSQAPKLLFHYYDKDFNNEADTPDNFQSRRPNTSFCFLDIRSPGLGDTAMYLCATSRPGAPYEQYFGPGTRLTVT.

This chain joins TRBV7-2 and TRBJ1-1, with D uncertain. V was pared by 1 base and J by 1 base, with 10 bases between. The CDR3 runs 15 residues. Germline CDR1 SGHTA, CDR2 FQGNSA. The CDR3 protein is CASSLVGRTNTEAFF. The DNA of the CDR3 is TGTGCCAGCAGCTTAGTGGGCAGGACGAACACTGAAGCTTTCTTT.

This clone was seen a few times. V is TRBV27 and J is TRBJ2-7; the D gene is possibly TRBD1 (6 bases). The CDR3 is 14 amino acids. Trimming cost V 3 bases and J 2 bases, with 11 bases left between them. Germline lookup yields CDR1 MNHEY and CDR2 SMNVEV (reference sequence). CDR3 nucleotides: TGTGCCAGCAGTTTGACAGGTTCCACCTACGAGCAGTACTTC. This translates into CASSLTGSTYEQYF.

CDR3 bases: TGTGCCAGCCGACCCTTGGGACAATCAGAGCAACCCCAGCATTTT. Its translation is CASRPLGQSEQPQHF. The genes are TRBV28 and TRBJ1-5, with a possible D match to TRBD1 (6 bases). The V gene lost 8 bases and the J gene lost 10 bases, with 24 bases spanning the gap. The CDR3 totals 15 residues. CDR1 MDHEN and CDR2 SYDVKM come from the germline V gene.